This TCR beta chain is from a study of blood T cell repertoires in COVID-19. Whole-study context: From the United States, Italy and Spain came samples of acute and convalescent COVID-19. The analysed material was cDNA or gDNA that came from T cells, B-cell-depleted T cells, or PBMCs.

Data came from immunoSEQ multiplex PCR; TCRdb stores just in-frame clones and leaves some out. In the table there are about 160,000 clones, roughly 85% of which are singletons. Germline lookup yields CDR1 LNHDA and CDR2 SQIVND (reference sequence). The CDR3 consists of 15 residues. The J segment lost 0 bases and the V segment lost 6 bases, leaving 7 bases of the junction unmatched. The sample taken for sequencing was peripheral blood. The source of this sequence is a human donor with acute or convalescent COVID-19. The donor label of this sample is uncertain. The chain has TRBV19 and TRBJ1-1; 7 bases align to TRBD1. The CDR3 protein is CASSDTGVMNTEAFF. The CDR3 DNA sequence: TGTGCCAGTAGCGACACAGGGGTGATGAACACTGAAGCTTTCTTT.